This TCR beta chain was profiled in a study of chemoradiotherapy in HPV16-positive cancers. The germline CDR1 and CDR2 sequences are SGHTS and YDEGEE. V shed 2 bases and J 5 bases; nucleotides not matched to a gene: 1. The CDR3 is 14 amino acids. Generated by immunoSEQ multiplex PCR, the TCRdb table keeps only in-frame clones and is missing some. Here the sample spans about 15,000 clones, approximately 72% being singletons. The V gene is TRBV5-8, the J gene TRBJ1-5, with 10 positions matching TRBD1. The TCR was taken from a human donor with HPV-associated anogenital cancer. Collection of the sample occurred from a patient who underwent chemoradiotherapy. CDR3 amino acids: CASSLGQGDQPQHF. CDR3 DNA: TGTGCCAGCAGCTTAGGACAGGGGGATCAGCCCCAGCATTTT.